These T cell receptor beta chains were read from a single sample in a study of T-cell reconstitution after alpha-beta-depleted transplantation in children. One entry per CDR3 protein results from TCRdb running MiXCR on the PCR reads. The sample contains 250,000 to 300,000 distinct CDR3 sequences, about 9.4% of which appear only once. The material sequenced was PBMCs, taken before TCRalphabeta/CD19-depleted stem cell transplant. The receptors here all came from a boy less than two years old with acute myeloid leukemia, due to receive a stem cell transplant. The CDR3 runs from the conserved cysteine through the conserved F or W. Each record gives: D gene, clone size, J gene, V gene, CDR3 protein, CDR3 DNA. D genes are given only for firm matches. Part of the rows lack a size; the others show once, few, many or a class for expanded clones.

D gene: NA; clone size: few; J gene: TRBJ1-2; V gene: TRBV7-2; CDR3 protein: CASSAPGGVYGYTF; CDR3 DNA: TGTGCCAGCAGCGCACCCGGGGGGGTCTATGGCTACACCTTC
D gene: TRBD2; clone size: NA; J gene: TRBJ2-7; V gene: TRBV10-3; CDR3 protein: CAADAGGVDEQYF; CDR3 DNA: TGTGCCGCCGACGCTGGGGGGGTCGACGAGCAGTACTTC
D gene: NA; clone size: many; J gene: TRBJ1-2; V gene: TRBV29-1; CDR3 protein: CSVGGGVIGYTF; CDR3 DNA: TGCAGCGTTGGCGGGGGCGTAATCGGCTACACCTTC
D gene: TRBD1; clone size: many; J gene: TRBJ2-4; V gene: TRBV7-9; CDR3 protein: CASSLTGGSKNIQYF; CDR3 DNA: TGTGCCAGCAGCCTTACAGGGGGGAGTAAAAACATTCAGTACTTC
D gene: TRBD2; clone size: few; J gene: TRBJ2-7; V gene: TRBV7-2; CDR3 protein: CASSLGLAGGNEQYF; CDR3 DNA: TGTGCCAGCAGCTTAGGCCTAGCGGGAGGAAACGAGCAGTACTTC
D gene: NA; clone size: once; J gene: TRBJ2-7; V gene: TRBV5-1; CDR3 protein: CASSLFEGRSYEQYF; CDR3 DNA: TGCGCCAGCAGCTTGTTCGAGGGGCGCTCCTACGAGCAGTACTTC
D gene: TRBD2; clone size: many; J gene: TRBJ2-7; V gene: TRBV11-2; CDR3 protein: CASSLDLWRERGYEQYF; CDR3 DNA: TGTGCCAGCAGCTTAGATCTTTGGCGGGAGCGGGGTTACGAGCAGTACTTC
D gene: NA; clone size: many; J gene: TRBJ2-4; V gene: TRBV5-5; CDR3 protein: CASSLWEAKNIQYF; CDR3 DNA: TGTGCCAGCAGCTTATGGGAGGCCAAAAACATTCAGTACTTC
D gene: NA; clone size: many; J gene: TRBJ1-1; V gene: TRBV25-1; CDR3 protein: CASSEFFDRPSEAFF; CDR3 DNA: TGTGCCAGCAGTGAATTTTTCGACAGGCCCTCTGAAGCTTTCTTT
D gene: TRBD2; clone size: NA; J gene: TRBJ2-1; V gene: TRBV19; CDR3 protein: CASSPPGLAGQYNEQFF; CDR3 DNA: TGTGCCAGTAGTCCTCCCGGACTAGCGGGACAATACAATGAGCAGTTCTTC
D gene: TRBD1; clone size: NA; J gene: TRBJ2-6; V gene: TRBV12-3/TRBV12-4; CDR3 protein: CASSLIGGTGGPGANVLTF; CDR3 DNA: TGTGCCAGCAGTTTAATCGGAGGTACAGGGGGTCCTGGGGCCAACGTCCTGACTTTC